The TCR beta chain under discussion was sequenced for a study of cytomegalovirus exposure and HLA in healthy donors. For the study at large: There were about 85 million unique TCRs (from HLA-typed donors) in an early data release.

Both 60 Vbeta primers and 13 Jbeta primers went into the PCR. Sequencing used immunoSEQ multiplex PCR; TCRdb keeps in-frame clones, though not all of them. This sample has 110,000 or so clones, with roughly 80% found just once. Points on this clone: Antigen: not known.

Study outcomes and limitations: Rare TCR sequences predominated, though certain public TCRs were found in many donors.

This receptor was taken from a man aged 30 to 45 in good health and CMV-seropositive. The sequencing input was PBMCs.

This CDR3 is CASSLGGGVVEQYF. DNA of the CDR3: TGTGCCAGCAGCTTAGGAGGGGGCGTGGTCGAGCAGTACTTC. This sequence joins TRBV7-2 and TRBJ2-7; the match to TRBD1 covers 7 bases. Per germline, CDR1 SGHTA and CDR2 FQGNSA. The CDR3 covers 14 residues. The J segment lost 6 bases and the V segment lost 1 base, leaving 6 bases of the junction unmatched.